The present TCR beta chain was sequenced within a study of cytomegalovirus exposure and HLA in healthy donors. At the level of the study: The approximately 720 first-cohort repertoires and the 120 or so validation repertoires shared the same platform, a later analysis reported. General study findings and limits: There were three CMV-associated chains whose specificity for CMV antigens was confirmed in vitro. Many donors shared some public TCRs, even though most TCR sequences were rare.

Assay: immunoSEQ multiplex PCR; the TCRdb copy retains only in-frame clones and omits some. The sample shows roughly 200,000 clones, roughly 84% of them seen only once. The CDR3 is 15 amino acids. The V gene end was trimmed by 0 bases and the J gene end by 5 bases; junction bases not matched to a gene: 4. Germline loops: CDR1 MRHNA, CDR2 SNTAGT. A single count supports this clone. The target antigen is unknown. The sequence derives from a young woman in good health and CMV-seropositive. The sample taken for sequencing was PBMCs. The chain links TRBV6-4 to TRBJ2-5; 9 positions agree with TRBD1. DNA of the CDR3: TGTGCCAGCAGTGACTCGGGGACAGGGATTGAGACCCAGTACTTC. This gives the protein CASSDSGTGIETQYF.